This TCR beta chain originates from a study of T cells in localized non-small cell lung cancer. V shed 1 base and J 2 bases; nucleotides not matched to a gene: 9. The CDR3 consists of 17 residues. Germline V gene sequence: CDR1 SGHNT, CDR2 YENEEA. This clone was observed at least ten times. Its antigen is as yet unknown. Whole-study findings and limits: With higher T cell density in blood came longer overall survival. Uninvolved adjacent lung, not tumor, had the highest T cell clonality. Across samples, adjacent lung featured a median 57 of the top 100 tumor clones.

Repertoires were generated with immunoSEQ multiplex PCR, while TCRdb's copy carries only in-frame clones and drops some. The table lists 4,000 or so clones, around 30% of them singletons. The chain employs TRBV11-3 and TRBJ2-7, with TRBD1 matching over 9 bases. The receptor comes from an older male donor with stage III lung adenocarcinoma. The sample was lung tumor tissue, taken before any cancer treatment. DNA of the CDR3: TGTGCCAGCAGCTTAGTACGTTCGCGGACAGGGGCCTACGAGCAGTACTTC. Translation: CASSLVRSRTGAYEQYF.